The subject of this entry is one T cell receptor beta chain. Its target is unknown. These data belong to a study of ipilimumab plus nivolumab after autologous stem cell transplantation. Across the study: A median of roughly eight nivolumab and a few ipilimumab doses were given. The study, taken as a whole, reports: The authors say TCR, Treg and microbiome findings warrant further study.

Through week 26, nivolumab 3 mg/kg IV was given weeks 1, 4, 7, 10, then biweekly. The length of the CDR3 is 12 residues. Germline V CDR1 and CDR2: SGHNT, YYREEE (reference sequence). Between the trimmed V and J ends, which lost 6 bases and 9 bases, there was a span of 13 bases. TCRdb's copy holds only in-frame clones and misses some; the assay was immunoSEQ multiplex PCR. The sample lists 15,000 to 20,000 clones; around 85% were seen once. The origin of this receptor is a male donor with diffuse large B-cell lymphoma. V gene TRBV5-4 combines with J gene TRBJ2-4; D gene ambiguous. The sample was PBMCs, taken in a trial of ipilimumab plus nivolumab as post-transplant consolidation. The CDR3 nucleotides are TGTGCCAGCACCGACGGCGGTGCCATTCAGTACTTC. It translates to CASTDGGAIQYF. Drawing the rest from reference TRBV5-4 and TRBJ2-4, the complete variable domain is ETGVTQSPTHLIKTRGQQVTLRCSSQSGHNTVSWYQQALGQGPQFIFQYYREEENGRGNFPPRFSGLQFPNYSSELNVNALELDDSALYLCASTDGGAIQYFGAGTRLSVL.